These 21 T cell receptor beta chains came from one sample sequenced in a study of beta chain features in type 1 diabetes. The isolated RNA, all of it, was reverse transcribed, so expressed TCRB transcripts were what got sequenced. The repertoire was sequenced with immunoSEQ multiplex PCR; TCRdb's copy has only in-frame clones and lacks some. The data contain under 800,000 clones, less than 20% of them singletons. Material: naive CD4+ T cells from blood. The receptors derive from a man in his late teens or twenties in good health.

CDR3 DNA sequence: TGTGCCAGCAGTGCCCACAGGGCAACTAATGAAAAACTGTTTTTT. It is translated as CASSAHRATNEKLFF. V usage is TRBV7-2 and J usage is TRBJ1-4; perhaps TRBD1 as D (6 bases). Per the germline V gene, CDR1 is SGHTA and CDR2 is FQGNSA. CDR3 length equals 15 residues. V gave up 6 bases and J gave up 0 bases, with 11 bases separating them. Based on the CDR3 plus reference TRBV7-2 and TRBJ1-4, the full variable domain is GAGVSQSPSNKVTEKGKDVELRCDPISGHTALYWYRQSLGQGLEFLIYFQGNSAPDKSGLPSDRFSAERTGGSVSTLTIQRTQQEDSAVYLCASSAHRATNEKLFFGSGTQLSVL.

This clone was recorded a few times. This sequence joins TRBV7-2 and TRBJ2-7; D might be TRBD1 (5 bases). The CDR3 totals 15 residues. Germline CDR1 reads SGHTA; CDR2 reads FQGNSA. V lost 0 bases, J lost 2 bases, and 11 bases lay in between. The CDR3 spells CASSLAVTVPYEQYF. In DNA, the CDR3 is TGTGCCAGCAGCTTAGCCGTGACAGTTCCCTACGAGCAGTACTTC.

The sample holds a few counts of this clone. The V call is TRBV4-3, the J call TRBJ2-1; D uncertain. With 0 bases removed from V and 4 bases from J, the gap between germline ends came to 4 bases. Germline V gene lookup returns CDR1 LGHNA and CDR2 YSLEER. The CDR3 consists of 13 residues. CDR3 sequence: CASSQEQYNEQFF. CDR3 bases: TGCGCCAGCAGCCAAGAACAGTACAATGAGCAGTTCTTC.

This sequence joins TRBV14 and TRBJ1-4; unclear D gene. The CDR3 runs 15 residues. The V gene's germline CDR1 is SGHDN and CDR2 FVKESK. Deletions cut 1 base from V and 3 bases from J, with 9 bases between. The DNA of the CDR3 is TGTGCCAGCAGCCAAGTGCGGGGTTCTAATGAAAAACTGTTTTTT. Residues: CASSQVRGSNEKLFF.

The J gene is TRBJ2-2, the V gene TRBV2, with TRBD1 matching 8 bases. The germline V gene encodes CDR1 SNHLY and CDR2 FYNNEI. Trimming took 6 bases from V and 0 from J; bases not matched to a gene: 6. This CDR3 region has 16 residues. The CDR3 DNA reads TGTGCCAGCAGGGACAGGGCGGTCGCGAACACCGGGGAGCTGTTTTTT. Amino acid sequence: CASRDRAVANTGELFF.

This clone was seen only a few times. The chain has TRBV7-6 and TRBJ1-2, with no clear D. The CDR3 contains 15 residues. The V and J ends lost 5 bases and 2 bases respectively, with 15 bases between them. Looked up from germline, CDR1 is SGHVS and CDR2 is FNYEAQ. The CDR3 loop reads CASSPSPGNNYGYTF. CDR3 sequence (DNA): TGTGCCAGCAGCCCGTCACCGGGGAACAACTATGGCTACACCTTC.

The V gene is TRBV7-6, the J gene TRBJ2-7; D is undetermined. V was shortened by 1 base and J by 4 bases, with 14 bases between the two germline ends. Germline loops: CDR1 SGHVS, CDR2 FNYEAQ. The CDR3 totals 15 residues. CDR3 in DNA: TGTGCCAGCAGCTTAGAGTCAGGCCGAGGATACGAGCAGTACTTC. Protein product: CASSLESGRGYEQYF. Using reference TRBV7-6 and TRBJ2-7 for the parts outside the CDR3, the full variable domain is GAGVSQSPRYKVTKRGQDVALRCDPISGHVSLYWYRQALGQGPEFLTYFNYEAQQDKSGLPNDRFSAERPEGSISTLTIQRTEQRDSAMYRCASSLESGRGYEQYFGPGTRLTVT.

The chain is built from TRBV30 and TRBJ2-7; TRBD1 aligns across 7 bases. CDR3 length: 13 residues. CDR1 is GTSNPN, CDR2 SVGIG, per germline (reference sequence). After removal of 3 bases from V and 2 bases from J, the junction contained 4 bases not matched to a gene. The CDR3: CAWRRTGAYEQYF. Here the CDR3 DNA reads TGTGCCTGGAGAAGGACAGGAGCCTACGAGCAGTACTTC.

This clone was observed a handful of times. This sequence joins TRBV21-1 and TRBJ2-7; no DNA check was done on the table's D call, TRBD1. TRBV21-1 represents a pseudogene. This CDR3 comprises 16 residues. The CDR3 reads CASSGPGQGKNYEQYF. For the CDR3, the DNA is TGTGCCAGCAGCGGACCTGGACAGGGGAAGAACTACGAGCAGTACTTC.

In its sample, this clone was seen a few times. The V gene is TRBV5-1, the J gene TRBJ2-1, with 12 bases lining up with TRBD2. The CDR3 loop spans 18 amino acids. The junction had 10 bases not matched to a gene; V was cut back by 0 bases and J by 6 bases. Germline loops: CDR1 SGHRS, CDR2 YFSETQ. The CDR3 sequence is CASSLALAGGPLTNEQFF. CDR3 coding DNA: TGCGCCAGCAGCTTGGCCCTAGCGGGAGGGCCGCTAACCAATGAGCAGTTCTTC.

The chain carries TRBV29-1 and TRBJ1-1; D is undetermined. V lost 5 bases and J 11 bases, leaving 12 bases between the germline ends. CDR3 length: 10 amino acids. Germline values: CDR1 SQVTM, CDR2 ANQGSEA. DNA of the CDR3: TGCAGCGTTCAGCTAAGTAGGGCTTTCTTT. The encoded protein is CSVQLSRAFF.

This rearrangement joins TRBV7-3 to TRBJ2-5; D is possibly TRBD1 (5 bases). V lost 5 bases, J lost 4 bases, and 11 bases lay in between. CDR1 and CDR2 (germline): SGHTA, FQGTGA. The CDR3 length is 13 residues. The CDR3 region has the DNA TGTGCCAGCAGCCCAGGGATTCGAGAGACCCAGTACTTC. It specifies CASSPGIRETQYF.

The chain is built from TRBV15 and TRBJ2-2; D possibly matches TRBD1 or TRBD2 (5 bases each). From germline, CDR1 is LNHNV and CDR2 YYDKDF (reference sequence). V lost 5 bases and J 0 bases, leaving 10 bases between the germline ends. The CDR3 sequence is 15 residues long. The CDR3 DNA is TGTGCCACCAGCGTCGGGGCAACGAACACCGGGGAGCTGTTTTTT. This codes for CATSVGATNTGELFF.

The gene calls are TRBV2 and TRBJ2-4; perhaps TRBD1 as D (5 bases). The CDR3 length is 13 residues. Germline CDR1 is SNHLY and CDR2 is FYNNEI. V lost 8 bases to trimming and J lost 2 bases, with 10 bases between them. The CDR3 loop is CASLAGSKNIQYF. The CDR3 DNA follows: TGTGCCAGCCTGGCAGGGTCCAAAAACATTCAGTACTTC.

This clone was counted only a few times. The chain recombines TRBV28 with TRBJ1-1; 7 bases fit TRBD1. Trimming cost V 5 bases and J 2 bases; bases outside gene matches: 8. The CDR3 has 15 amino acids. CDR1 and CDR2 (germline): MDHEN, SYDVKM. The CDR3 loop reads CASSTGTVLNTEAFF. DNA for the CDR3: TGTGCCAGCAGTACCGGGACAGTCTTAAACACTGAAGCTTTCTTT.

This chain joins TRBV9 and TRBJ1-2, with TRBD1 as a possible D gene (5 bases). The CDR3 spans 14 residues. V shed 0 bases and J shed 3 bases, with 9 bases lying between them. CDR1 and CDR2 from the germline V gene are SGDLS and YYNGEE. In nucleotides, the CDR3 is TGTGCCAGCAGCGTAGAGGGGTTCGACTATGGCTACACCTTC. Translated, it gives CASSVEGFDYGYTF.

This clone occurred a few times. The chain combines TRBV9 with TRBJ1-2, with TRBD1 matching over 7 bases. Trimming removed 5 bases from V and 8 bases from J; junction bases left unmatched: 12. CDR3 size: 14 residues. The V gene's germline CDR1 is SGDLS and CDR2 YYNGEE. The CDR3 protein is CASRRTGAEGGYTF. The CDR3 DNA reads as TGTGCCAGCAGAAGAACAGGGGCGGAAGGAGGCTACACCTTC.

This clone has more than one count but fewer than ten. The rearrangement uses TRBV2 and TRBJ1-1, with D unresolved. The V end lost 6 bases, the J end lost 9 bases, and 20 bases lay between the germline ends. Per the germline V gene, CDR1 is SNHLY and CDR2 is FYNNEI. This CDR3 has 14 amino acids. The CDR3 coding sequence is TGTGCCAGCAGCCCCCACTTCGTGTTACCCAAAGCTTTCTTT. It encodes CASSPHFVLPKAFF.

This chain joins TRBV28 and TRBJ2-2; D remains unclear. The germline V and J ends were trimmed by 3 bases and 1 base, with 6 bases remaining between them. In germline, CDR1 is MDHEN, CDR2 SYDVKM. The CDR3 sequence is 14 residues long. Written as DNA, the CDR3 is TGTGCCAGCAGTTTTTCCGGGAACACCGGGGAGCTGTTTTTT. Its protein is CASSFSGNTGELFF.

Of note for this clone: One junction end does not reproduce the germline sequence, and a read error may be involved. Here the CDR3 reads CASSFSGKTTDTQYF. The CDR3 DNA is TGTGCTAGCAGCTTTAGTGGGAAAACCACAGATACGCAGTATTTT. V gene TRBV7-7 combines with J gene TRBJ2-3; D is unclear. The CDR3 sequence is 15 residues long. Germline CDR1 is SSHAT and CDR2 is FNYEAQ (reference sequence).

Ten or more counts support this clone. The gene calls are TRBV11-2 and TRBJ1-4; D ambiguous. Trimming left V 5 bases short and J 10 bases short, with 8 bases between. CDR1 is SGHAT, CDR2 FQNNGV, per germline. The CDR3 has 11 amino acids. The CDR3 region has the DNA TGTGCCAGCAGCCTCTCGCTAAAACTGTTTTTT. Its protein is CASSLSLKLFF.